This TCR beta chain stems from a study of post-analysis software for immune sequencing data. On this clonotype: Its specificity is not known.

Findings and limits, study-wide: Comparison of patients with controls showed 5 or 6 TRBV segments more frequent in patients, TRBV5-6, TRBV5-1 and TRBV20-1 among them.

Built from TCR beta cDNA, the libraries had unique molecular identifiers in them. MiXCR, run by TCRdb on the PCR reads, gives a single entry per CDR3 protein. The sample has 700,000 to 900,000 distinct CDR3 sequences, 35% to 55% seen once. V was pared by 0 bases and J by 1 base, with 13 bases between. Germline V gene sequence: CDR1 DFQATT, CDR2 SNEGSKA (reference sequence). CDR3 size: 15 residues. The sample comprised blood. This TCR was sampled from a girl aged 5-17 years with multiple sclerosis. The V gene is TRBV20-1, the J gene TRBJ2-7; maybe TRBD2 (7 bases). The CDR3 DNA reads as TGCAGTGCTAGAGATAACGGGGGGCGATCCTACGAGCAGTACTTC. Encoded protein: CSARDNGGRSYEQYF.